Detailed here is one TCR beta chain. The antigen it recognizes is unknown. Base qualities are not recorded, but no much larger clone differs from it by a single base. This specimen belongs to a study of neoadjuvant nivolumab and ipilimumab in lung cancer (TCRdb year 2020). For the study in its entirety: Nivolumab was given at 3 mg/kg intravenously on days 1, 15 and 29, and the combination arm added ipilimumab 1 mg/kg on day 1 only. TCR repertoires in pretherapy (baseline) peripheral blood were compared with TCR repertoires in tumors resected at surgery after neoadjuvant immune checkpoint blockade. The primary endpoint of the trial was the rate of major pathologic response (MPR) in the intention-to-treat population of each study arm. Seven patients had matched pretherapy and resected tumor pairs analyzed, with four treated with nivolumab and three with nivolumab plus ipilimumab. In the trial, under 45 patients with operable NSCLC were treated, of whom around 23 were randomized to nivolumab monotherapy and about 20 to nivolumab plus ipilimumab.

Sequences SNHLY (CDR1) and FYNNEI (CDR2) are obtained from the germline V gene. Including the terminal cysteine and phenylalanine, the CDR3 comprises 11 residues. Only the CDR3 DNA is retained, 33 bases long and in frame from the first base. Germline trimming amounts to 4 bases on V and 10 bases on J, with 3 as the count of junction bases outside the gene matches. The meaning of the sample's time point label: at surgical resection after neoadjuvant nivolumab +/- ipilimumab. The samples were taken from NEOSTAR, a phase 2 randomized trial in operable NSCLC that tested neoadjuvant nivolumab or nivolumab plus ipilimumab, followed by surgery. What the research found in general, with its limitations: No significant correlation was found between TCR clonality and pathologic tumor regression, and only a single major-pathologic-response sample was available for the analysis of TCR clonality versus pathologic tumor regression. Resected tumors had greater TCR richness and clonality than tumor-adjacent uninvolved lung, and increases were observed in more dual-therapy-treated tumors. A small number of samples underwent TCR sequencing. From pretherapy to surgery, increases in tumor T-cell richness and clonality were observed in three of three dual-therapy tumors but in only two of four nivolumab-treated tumors. TCR richness in pretherapy blood showed a positive correlation with richness in tumors resected after neoadjuvant therapy (Spearman R ≈ 0.8).

The library was obtained by the immunoSEQ multiplex PCR assay. From the authors' description of their analysis: Repertoires were summarized by richness and clonality, and significantly expanded and contracted clones were identified between pre- and post-therapy samples. Sourced from immuneACCESS, this table was stored by TCRdb with only in-frame sequences that have V and J called. A share of the clones is absent; for the studies checked, an unresolved V gene accounts for under half, and the remainder has no known explanation. V and J calls plus clone size are reproduced from that table; the DNA served to infer D and trimming. This sample holds about 7,700 clones; 89% were observed only once. The ten largest clones add up to 2% to 3% of the sample.

The TCR originated in an adult with non-small cell lung cancer. Some clones in this sample may be carry-over from other donors' samples. This material consisted of tumor tissue, taken after neoadjuvant nivolumab, alone or with ipilimumab, at or shortly before surgery. The V and J genes are TRBV2 and TRBJ2-7, with 8 bases aligning to TRBD1. DNA sequence: TGTGCCAGCAGTGGGGGACAGGATCAGTACTTC. It is translated as CASSGGQDQYF.